These 19 T cell receptor beta chains were all obtained from the same sample, sequenced in a study of blood T cell repertoires in COVID-19. Profiling relied on immunoSEQ multiplex PCR, and the TCRdb table lists in-frame clones only, not all of them. The sample carries over 85,000 clones, around nine tenths recorded once. The source material was peripheral blood. The receptors derive from a human donor in a cohort sampled during active COVID-19.

The chain is built from TRBV9 and TRBJ2-7; D is perhaps TRBD1 (6 bases). The length of the CDR3 is 13 residues. CDR1 SGDLS and CDR2 YYNGEE come from the germline V gene. V lost 4 bases to trimming and J lost 3 bases, with 11 bases between them. The CDR3 here is CASSPGHFYEQYF. The CDR3 bases are TGTGCCAGCAGCCCGGGACACTTCTACGAGCAGTACTTC.

This chain's CDR3 is CASHLTEMNTEAFF. The CDR3 bases are TGTGCCAGCCACCTGACTGAAATGAACACTGAAGCTTTCTTT. V gene TRBV5-5 combines with J gene TRBJ1-1; D gene unclear. The CDR3 totals 14 residues. CDR1 and CDR2 (germline): SGHKS, YYEKEE (reference sequence). V was shortened by 7 bases and J by 0 bases, with 13 bases between the two germline ends.

The V and J genes are TRBV27 and TRBJ2-1; 16 nucleotides align to TRBD2. The germline V gene encodes CDR1 MNHEY and CDR2 SMNVEV (reference sequence). V lost 8 bases to trimming and J lost 7 bases; unmatched junction nucleotides: 5. The CDR3 is 15 amino acids. CDR3 sequence (DNA): TGTGCCAGCGGGACTAGCGGGAGGGGTAGAAATGAGCAGTTCTTC. This gives the protein CASGTSGRGRNEQFF.

This chain joins TRBV4-1 and TRBJ2-1, with D perhaps matching TRBD2 (5 bases). CDR3 size: 16 residues. V lost 2 bases, J lost 0 bases, and 11 bases lay in between. Looked up from germline, CDR1 is MGHRA and CDR2 is YSYEKL. The DNA of the CDR3 is TGCGCCAGCAGCCAACTCAGCGGAAGCTCCTACAATGAGCAGTTCTTC. This codes for CASSQLSGSSYNEQFF.

This clone showed up just a few times. Other DNA sequences in the sample encode the same CDR3. The chain recombines TRBV20-1 with TRBJ2-7; a possible D gene is TRBD2 (5 bases). Looked up from germline, CDR1 is DFQATT and CDR2 is SNEGSKA (reference sequence). Between the trimmed V and J ends, which lost 3 bases and 5 bases, there was a span of 8 bases. This CDR3 has 11 amino acids. CDR3 DNA: TGCAGTGCTAGGAGCGGCCACGAGCAGTACTTC. It encodes CSARSGHEQYF.

The J gene is TRBJ1-1, the V gene TRBV5-6; 10 positions agree with TRBD1. V gave up 4 bases and J gave up 10 bases; unmatched junction bases: 7. Germline CDR1 is SGHDT and CDR2 is YYEEEE. CDR3 size: 13 residues. The CDR3 protein is CASSLGTGVRAFF. CDR3 nucleotides: TGTGCCAGCAGCCTGGGGACAGGGGTAAGAGCTTTCTTT. Full variable domain (outside the CDR3, taken from reference TRBV5-6 and TRBJ1-1): DAGVTQSPTHLIKTRGQQVTLRCSPKSGHDTVSWYQQALGQGPQFIFQYYEEEERQRGNFPDRFSGHQFPNYSSELNVNALLLGDSALYLCASSLGTGVRAFFGQGTRLTVV.

The chain recombines TRBV11-1 with TRBJ1-4, with 7 bases lining up with TRBD1. There are 15 residues in the CDR3. The germline V gene has CDR1 SGHAT and CDR2 FQDESV (reference sequence). After removal of 2 bases from V and 7 bases from J, the junction contained 7 bases not matched to a gene. CDR3 in amino acids: CASSLIRGWGEKLFF. CDR3 in DNA: TGTGCCAGCAGCTTAATCAGGGGGTGGGGTGAAAAACTGTTTTTT.

Remarks on this clone: In the same sample, other DNA sequences code for this CDR3. The J gene is TRBJ1-1, the V gene TRBV7-9; maybe TRBD1 (5 bases). Germline V gene lookup returns CDR1 SEHNR and CDR2 FQNEAQ (reference sequence). The CDR3 consists of 12 residues. Trimming stripped 9 bases from V and 2 bases from J, with 10 bases between. In DNA form, the CDR3 reads TGTGCCAGTTCTAGGGGAAACACTGAAGCTTTCTTT. Protein sequence: CASSRGNTEAFF.

The chain joins TRBV4-1 to TRBJ2-3; no definite D call. In germline, CDR1 is MGHRA, CDR2 YSYEKL. This CDR3 contains 15 residues. Trimming cost V 4 bases and J 0 bases, with 11 bases left between them. This CDR3 reads CASSPTGPSTDTQYF. The CDR3 nucleotides read TGCGCCAGCAGCCCCACCGGTCCGAGCACAGATACGCAGTATTTT.

The genes are TRBV9 and TRBJ1-1; 8 bases are a match to TRBD1. CDR3 size: 16 residues. Germline CDR1 and CDR2: SGDLS and YYNGEE. After removal of 0 bases from V and 5 bases from J, the junction contained 9 bases not matched to a gene. CDR3: CASSVDPRTGRTEAFF. CDR3 DNA sequence: TGTGCCAGCAGCGTAGACCCCCGGACAGGGCGGACTGAAGCTTTCTTT.

The chain uses TRBV19 and TRBJ1-2; D is unclear. Between the trimmed V and J ends, which lost 6 bases and 2 bases, there was a span of 7 bases. Germline V gene sequence: CDR1 LNHDA, CDR2 SQIVND (reference sequence). This CDR3 region has 12 residues. The CDR3 loop is CASREINYGYTF. As DNA, the CDR3 is TGTGCCAGTAGGGAGATAAACTATGGCTACACCTTC.

The rearrangement links TRBV9 to TRBJ1-3; a possible D gene is TRBD1 (5 bases). Trimming stripped 4 bases from V and 4 bases from J, with 12 bases between. The CDR3 length is 14 residues. CDR1 SGDLS and CDR2 YYNGEE come from the germline V gene. CDR3 coding DNA: TGTGCCAGCAGCCCAAGACAGCCCGGAAACACCATATATTTT. Translated, it gives CASSPRQPGNTIYF.

V gene TRBV11-3 combines with J gene TRBJ2-1; 11 bases line up with TRBD2. V was clipped by 5 bases and J by 6 bases; unmatched bases: 3. The CDR3 is made up of 14 amino acids. Germline lookup yields CDR1 SGHNT and CDR2 YENEEA. The DNA for the CDR3 is TGTGCCAGCAGCCCAGGACTAGCGGGCAATGAGCAGTTCTTC. Translating gives CASSPGLAGNEQFF.

This clone occurred a few times. The V call is TRBV6-5, the J call TRBJ1-3, with TRBD1 identical over 7 bases. This CDR3 comprises 13 residues. Germline CDR1 is MNHEY and CDR2 is SVGAGI. V was pared by 7 bases and J by 7 bases, with 7 bases of the junction left unmatched. The CDR3, as DNA: TGTGCCAGCACAAACAGGGGAAGTAACACCATATATTTT. As protein: CASTNRGSNTIYF.

J is TRBJ2-6 and V is TRBV7-2; D gene uncertain. CDR3 size: 14 residues. In germline, CDR1 is SGHTA, CDR2 FQGNSA. V was trimmed by 7 bases and J by 0 bases, leaving 7 bases between them. CDR3 sequence: CASTVPSGANVLTF. The CDR3 nucleotides are TGTGCCAGCACCGTTCCCTCTGGGGCCAACGTCCTGACTTTC.

The gene calls are TRBV15 and TRBJ2-3, with D maybe TRBD2 (6 bases). Looked up from germline, CDR1 is LNHNV and CDR2 is YYDKDF (reference sequence). The V gene lost 1 base and the J gene lost 2 bases, with 7 bases spanning the gap. The CDR3 totals 14 residues. CDR3 protein: CATSRGRDTDTQYF. The CDR3 nucleotides are TGTGCCACCAGCAGAGGGAGGGACACAGATACGCAGTATTTT.

This chain links TRBV11-2 with TRBJ1-1; 9 bases fit TRBD1. This CDR3 has 17 residues. J was trimmed by 4 bases and V by 2 bases; bases with no gene match: 11. Germline V CDR1 and CDR2: SGHAT, FQNNGV. The CDR3 bases are TGTGCCAGCAGCTTAACCACAGGGGGCGGGGGTGTCACTGAAGCTTTCTTT. It encodes CASSLTTGGGGVTEAFF.

Only one count was recorded for this clone. This chain links TRBV2 with TRBJ1-2; 8 positions match TRBD1. Germline V gene data show CDR1 as SNHLY and CDR2 as FYNNEI. This CDR3 region has 15 residues. After removal of 6 bases from V and 4 bases from J, the junction contained 10 bases not matched to a gene. CDR3 residues: CASRADRENAYGYTF. In DNA, the CDR3 is TGTGCCAGCAGGGCGGACAGGGAAAATGCCTATGGCTACACCTTC.

V usage is TRBV4-1 and J usage is TRBJ2-3; 8 positions agree with TRBD1. This CDR3 comprises 15 residues. Germline CDR1 is MGHRA and CDR2 is YSYEKL. Germline trimming cut 5 bases from V and 5 bases from J; bases unmatched to any gene: 9. The CDR3 sequence is CASSSGQGGGDTQYF. The DNA of the CDR3 is TGCGCCAGCAGCTCTGGACAGGGAGGTGGAGATACGCAGTATTTT.